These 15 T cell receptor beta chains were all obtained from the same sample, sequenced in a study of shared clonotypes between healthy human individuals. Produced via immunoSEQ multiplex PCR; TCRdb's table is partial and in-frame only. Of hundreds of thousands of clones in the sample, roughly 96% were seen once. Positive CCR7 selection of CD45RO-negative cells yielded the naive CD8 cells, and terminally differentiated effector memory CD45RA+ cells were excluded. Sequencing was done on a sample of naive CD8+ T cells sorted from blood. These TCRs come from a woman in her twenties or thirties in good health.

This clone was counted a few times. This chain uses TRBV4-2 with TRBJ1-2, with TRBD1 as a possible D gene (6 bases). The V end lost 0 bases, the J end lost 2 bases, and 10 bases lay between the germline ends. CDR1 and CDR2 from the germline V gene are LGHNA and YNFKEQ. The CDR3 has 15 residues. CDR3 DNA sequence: TGTGCCAGCAGCCAAGAGGACAGTTCCAACTATGGCTACACCTTC. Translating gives CASSQEDSSNYGYTF.

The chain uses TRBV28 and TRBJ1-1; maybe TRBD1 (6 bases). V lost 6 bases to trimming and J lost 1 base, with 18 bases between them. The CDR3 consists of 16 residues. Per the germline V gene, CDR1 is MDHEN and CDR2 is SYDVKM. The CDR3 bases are TGTGCCAGCAGCCCCAACCCACAGGGACAGAACACTGAAGCTTTCTTT. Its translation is CASSPNPQGQNTEAFF.

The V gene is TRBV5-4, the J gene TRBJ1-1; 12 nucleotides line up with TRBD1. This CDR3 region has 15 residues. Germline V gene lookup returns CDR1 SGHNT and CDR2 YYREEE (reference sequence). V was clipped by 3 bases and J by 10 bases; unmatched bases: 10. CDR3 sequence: CASSSSGTGGRGAFF. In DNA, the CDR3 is TGTGCCAGCAGCTCATCCGGGACAGGGGGCCGGGGAGCTTTCTTT.

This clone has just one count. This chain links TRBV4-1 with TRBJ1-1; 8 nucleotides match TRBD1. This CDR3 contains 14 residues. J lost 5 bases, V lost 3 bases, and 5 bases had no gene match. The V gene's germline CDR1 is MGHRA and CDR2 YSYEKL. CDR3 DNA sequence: TGCGCCAGCAGCCATGACAGGGGAGGGACTGAAGCTTTCTTT. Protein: CASSHDRGGTEAFF.

The CDR3 loop reads CASSSIGTAGEQYF. The CDR3 nucleotides read TGTGCCAGCAGTTCTATCGGGACCGCGGGGGAGCAGTACTTC. This chain joins TRBV27 and TRBJ2-7; perhaps TRBD2 as D (6 bases). Germline V gene lookup returns CDR1 MNHEY and CDR2 SMNVEV (reference sequence). This CDR3 contains 14 residues. V lost 4 bases and J 7 bases, leaving 17 bases between the germline ends.

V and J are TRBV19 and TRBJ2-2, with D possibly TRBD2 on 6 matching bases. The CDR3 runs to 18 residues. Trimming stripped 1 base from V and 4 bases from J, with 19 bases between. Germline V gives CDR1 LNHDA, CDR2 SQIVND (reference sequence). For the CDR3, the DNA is TGTGCCAGTAGTATAGGAGGAGCAGCGGGTTCGGTCACCGGGGAGCTGTTTTTT. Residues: CASSIGGAAGSVTGELFF.

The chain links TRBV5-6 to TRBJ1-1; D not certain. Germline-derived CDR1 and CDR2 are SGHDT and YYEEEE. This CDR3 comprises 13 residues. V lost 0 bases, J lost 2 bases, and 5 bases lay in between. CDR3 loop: CASSLGSNTEAFF. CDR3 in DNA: TGTGCCAGCAGCTTGGGGAGCAACACTGAAGCTTTCTTT.

Here the CDR3 DNA reads TGTGCCAGCAGTTTGGTTAGCGTCAGCCACAATGAGCAGTTCTTC. As protein: CASSLVSVSHNEQFF. The rearrangement uses TRBV28 and TRBJ2-1; a possible D gene is TRBD2 (5 bases). Looked up from germline, CDR1 is MDHEN and CDR2 is SYDVKM. There are 15 residues in the CDR3. Trimming cost V 3 bases and J 5 bases, with 14 bases left between them.

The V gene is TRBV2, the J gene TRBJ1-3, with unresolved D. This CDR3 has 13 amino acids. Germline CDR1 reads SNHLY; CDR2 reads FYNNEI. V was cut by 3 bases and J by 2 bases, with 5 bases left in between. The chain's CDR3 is CASSDWAGNTIYF. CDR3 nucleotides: TGTGCCAGCAGTGACTGGGCTGGAAACACCATATATTTT. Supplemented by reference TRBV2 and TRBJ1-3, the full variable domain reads EPEVTQTPSHQVTQMGQEVILRCVPISNHLYFYWYRQILGQKVEFLVSFYNNEISEKSEIFDDQFSVERPDGSNFTLKIRSTKLEDSAMYFCASSDWAGNTIYFGEGSWLTVV.

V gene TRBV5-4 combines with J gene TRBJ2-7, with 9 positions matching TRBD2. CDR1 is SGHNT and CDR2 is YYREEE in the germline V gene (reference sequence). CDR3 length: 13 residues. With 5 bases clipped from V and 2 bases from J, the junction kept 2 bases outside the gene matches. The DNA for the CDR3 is TGTGCCAGCAGATCTAGCGGGACCTACGAGCAGTACTTC. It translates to CASRSSGTYEQYF.

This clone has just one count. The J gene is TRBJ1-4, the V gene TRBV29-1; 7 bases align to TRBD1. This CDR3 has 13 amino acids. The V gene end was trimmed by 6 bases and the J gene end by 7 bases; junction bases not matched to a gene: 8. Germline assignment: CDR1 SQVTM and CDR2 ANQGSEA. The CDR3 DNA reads TGCAGCGTGGGATACCGGGACAGTGAAAAACTGTTTTTT. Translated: CSVGYRDSEKLFF.

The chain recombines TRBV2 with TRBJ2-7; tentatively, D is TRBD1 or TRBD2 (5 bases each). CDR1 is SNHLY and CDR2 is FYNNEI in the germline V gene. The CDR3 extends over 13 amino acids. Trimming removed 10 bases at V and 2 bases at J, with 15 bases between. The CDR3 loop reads CANNRDETYEQYF. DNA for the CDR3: TGTGCCAACAACCGGGACGAAACCTACGAGCAGTACTTC. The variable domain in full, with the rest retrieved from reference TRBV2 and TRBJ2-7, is EPEVTQTPSHQVTQMGQEVILRCVPISNHLYFYWYRQILGQKVEFLVSFYNNEISEKSEIFDDQFSVERPDGSNFTLKIRSTKLEDSAMYFCANNRDETYEQYFGPGTRLTVT.

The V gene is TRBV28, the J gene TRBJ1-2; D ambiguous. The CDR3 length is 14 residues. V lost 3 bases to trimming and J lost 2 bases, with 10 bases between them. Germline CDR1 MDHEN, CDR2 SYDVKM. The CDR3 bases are TGTGCCAGCAGTTTCCTGAGCGAAAACTATGGCTACACCTTC. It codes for CASSFLSENYGYTF.

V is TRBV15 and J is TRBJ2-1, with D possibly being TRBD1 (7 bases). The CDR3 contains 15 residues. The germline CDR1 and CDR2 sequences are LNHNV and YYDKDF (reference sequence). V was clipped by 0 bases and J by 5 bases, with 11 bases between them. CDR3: CATSRDRGVNNEQFF. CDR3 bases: TGTGCCACCAGCAGAGACAGGGGGGTAAACAATGAGCAGTTCTTC.

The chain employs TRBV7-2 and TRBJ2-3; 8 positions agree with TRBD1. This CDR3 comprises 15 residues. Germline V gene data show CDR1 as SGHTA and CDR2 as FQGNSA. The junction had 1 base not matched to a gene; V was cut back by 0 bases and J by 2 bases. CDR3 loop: CASSLATGATDTQYF. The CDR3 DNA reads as TGTGCCAGCAGCTTAGCGACAGGGGCCACAGATACGCAGTATTTT.